Included here is one T cell receptor (beta chain) sequence, with context. The antigen is unknown. This may be a read error: a much more frequent sequence differs by one nucleotide. This sample stems from a study of identical twins. cDNA molecules carried unique molecular identifiers, and template switching added a universal primer site. Each CDR3 protein gets one entry after TCRdb re-called the 5' RACE reads with MiXCR. The table has about 570,000 distinct CDR3 sequences, 9% to 10% seen once; the top ten hold roughly 3%. Trimming left V 0 bases short and J 4 bases short, with 15 bases between. The CDR3 totals 15 residues. Germline CDR1 reads DFQATT; CDR2 reads SNEGSKA (reference sequence). Healthy Caucasian individuals made up all the donors. Study findings and constraints: The study reached conclusions through statistical analysis that was cross-sectional, not following the same donors.

These same data were also listed under a study on yellow fever vaccine responses in identical twins.

V and J are TRBV20-1 and TRBJ2-5; D is ambiguous. The sequenced sample was PBMCs. This sequence was found in a woman aged 18-35 years in good health. For the CDR3, the DNA is TGCAGTGCTAGAGATTCCAGAAGAGCGTCAGAGACCCAGTACTTC. Protein sequence: CSARDSRRASETQYF.